Following are 18 T cell receptor beta chains from one sample sequenced in a study of vaccination effects on CD4 cells after COVID-19. The protocol was immunoSEQ multiplex PCR, while the TCRdb copy is restricted to in-frame clones and leaves out a portion. The profile covers tens of thousands of clones, with more than 80% appearing a single time and under 3% taken by the ten largest. What these receptors recognize is not known. After expansion with viral peptide pools in the ViraFEST assay, antigen-specific CD4+ T cells were sequenced. Culturing for around eleven days preceded CD4+ T cell isolation. This sample comprised CD4+ T cells from PBMCs cultured with HCoV-229E spike peptides, obtained before COVID-19 vaccination. The receptors derive from a human donor who received a COVID-19 vaccine.

This chain uses TRBV7-2 with TRBJ1-1; D is perhaps TRBD1 (6 bases). From germline, CDR1 is SGHTA and CDR2 FQGNSA. The CDR3 covers 16 residues. V was shortened by 5 bases and J by 4 bases, with 20 bases between the two germline ends. This chain's CDR3 is CASSPKTGSGSTEAFF. The CDR3 DNA reads TGTGCCAGCAGCCCAAAGACAGGCTCTGGAAGCACTGAAGCTTTCTTT.

The CDR3 DNA reads TGTGCCAGCAGCCCGGCGGGACTGAGCTCCTACGAGCAGTACGTC. It specifies CASSPAGLSSYEQYV. V usage is TRBV28 and J usage is TRBJ2-7, with D maybe TRBD2 (6 bases). Per germline, CDR1 MDHEN and CDR2 SYDVKM. V lost 6 bases, J lost 0 bases, and 15 bases lay in between. The CDR3 is 15 amino acids.

This clone is labeled as medium-sized (0.01 to 0.1%). This rearrangement joins TRBV5-1 to TRBJ1-2; D gene unclear. Germline CDR1 and CDR2: SGHRS and YFSETQ. Between the trimmed V and J ends, which lost 4 bases and 0 bases, there was a span of 10 bases. The CDR3 is 14 amino acids. CDR3 in amino acids: CASSPANSNYGYTF. CDR3 bases: TGCGCCAGCAGCCCCGCGAATTCTAACTATGGCTACACCTTC.

The V gene is TRBV12-3 or TRBV12-4, the J gene TRBJ1-1, with D hard to call. V shed 6 bases and J shed 3 bases, with 8 bases lying between them. There are 12 residues in the CDR3. The CDR3 sequence: CASRPSYTEAFF. The CDR3 DNA reads TGTGCCAGCAGACCCTCGTACACTGAAGCTTTCTTT.

This clone was picked up a small number of times. The CDR3 nucleotides read TGTGCCAGCAGCCTCCGGACAGGGGAATTGTATGGCTACACCTTC. This translates into CASSLRTGELYGYTF. The chain has TRBV7-2 and TRBJ1-2; 9 positions match TRBD1. This CDR3 has 15 amino acids. The germline CDR1 and CDR2 sequences are SGHTA and FQGNSA. The ends lost 5 bases at V and 5 bases at J; junction bases unmatched: 9. Based on the CDR3 plus reference TRBV7-2 and TRBJ1-2, the full variable domain is GAGVSQSPSNKVTEKGKDVELRCDPISGHTALYWYRQSLGQGLEFLIYFQGNSAPDKSGLPSDRFSAERTGGSVSTLTIQRTQQEDSAVYLCASSLRTGELYGYTFGSGTRLTVV.

The V call is TRBV4-2, the J call TRBJ1-1; D call uncertain. V was shortened by 1 base and J by 8 bases, with 11 bases between the two germline ends. This CDR3 has 13 amino acids. Germline CDR1 is LGHNA and CDR2 is YNFKEQ. CDR3 residues: CASSQVSTDEAFF. In DNA, the CDR3 is TGTGCCAGCAGCCAAGTATCCACTGACGAAGCTTTCTTT.

This rearrangement joins TRBV21-1 to TRBJ2-7; the table's D call, TRBD1, was not checked against the DNA. TRBV21-1 represents a pseudogene. The CDR3 runs to 13 residues. DNA of the CDR3: TGTGCCAGCAGCCGGGACAGGTACTACGAGCAGTACGTC. Its translation: CASSRDRYYEQYV.

The gene calls are TRBV4-3 and TRBJ1-6; 10 positions match TRBD1. The V gene end was trimmed by 4 bases and the J gene end by 7 bases; junction bases not matched to a gene: 1. The CDR3 consists of 14 residues. CDR1 is LGHNA and CDR2 is YSLEER in the germline V gene. CDR3 sequence reads: CASSPDRGNSPLHF. CDR3 bases: TGCGCCAGCAGCCCGGACAGGGGGAATTCACCCCTCCACTTT.

This clone showed up just once. The J gene is TRBJ1-1, the V gene TRBV4-3, with D uncertain. This CDR3 spans 13 amino acids. Trimming pared 3 bases from V and 0 bases from J, leaving 5 bases between. Germline CDR1 and CDR2: LGHNA and YSLEER. Here the CDR3 reads CASSHGLNTEAFF. CDR3 DNA: TGCGCCAGCAGCCACGGGTTGAACACTGAAGCTTTCTTT.

This clone occurred once. V gene TRBV2 combines with J gene TRBJ2-2; possible D gene TRBD1, 6 bases. Between the trimmed V and J ends, which lost 8 bases and 7 bases, there was a span of 17 bases. Germline CDR1 is SNHLY and CDR2 is FYNNEI. The CDR3 runs to 14 residues. Here the CDR3 reads CASALGQTRGELFF. The CDR3 coding sequence is TGTGCCAGCGCCCTGGGACAAACCCGCGGGGAGCTGTTTTTT. Full variable domain (remainder filled in from reference TRBV2 and TRBJ2-2): EPEVTQTPSHQVTQMGQEVILRCVPISNHLYFYWYRQILGQKVEFLVSFYNNEISEKSEIFDDQFSVERPDGSNFTLKIRSTKLEDSAMYFCASALGQTRGELFFGEGSRLTVL.

V gene TRBV5-6 combines with J gene TRBJ2-3; no clear D gene. The CDR3 runs 13 residues. CDR1 and CDR2 from the germline V gene are SGHDT and YYEEEE. V was shortened by 4 bases and J by 6 bases, with 12 bases between the two germline ends. The CDR3 spells CASSRINGDTQYF. CDR3 DNA sequence: TGTGCCAGCAGCCGGATCAATGGGGATACGCAGTATTTT.

This clone was recorded a few times. The chain combines TRBV7-9 with TRBJ2-2; 10 bases are a match to TRBD1. The CDR3 runs to 15 residues. With 5 bases clipped from V and 4 bases from J, the junction kept 4 bases outside the gene matches. Germline V gives CDR1 SEHNR, CDR2 FQNEAQ (reference sequence). In DNA, the CDR3 is TGTGCCAGCAGCACCGGGACAGGGGTCACCGGGGAGCTGTTTTTT. Its translation is CASSTGTGVTGELFF.

This chain uses TRBV9 with TRBJ1-5; D possibly corresponds to TRBD1 (6 bases). This CDR3 is 15 amino acids long. In germline, CDR1 is SGDLS, CDR2 YYNGEE. V was trimmed by 0 bases and J by 3 bases, leaving 10 bases between them. CDR3 sequence (DNA): TGTGCCAGCAGCGTAGTAGGGGGACCCAATCAGCCCCAGCATTTT. Translated: CASSVVGGPNQPQHF.

V and J are TRBV6-1 and TRBJ2-1; D gene ambiguous. Germline lookup yields CDR1 MNHNS and CDR2 SASEGT. V dropped 3 bases and J dropped 5 bases, with 8 bases sitting between them. This CDR3 comprises 13 residues. CDR3 sequence reads: CASSEFWDNEQFF. The CDR3 coding sequence is TGTGCCAGCAGTGAGTTCTGGGACAATGAGCAGTTCTTC.

This chain connects TRBV6-2 or TRBV6-3 to TRBJ1-4; no clear D. The CDR3 extends over 16 amino acids. Germline loops: CDR1 MNHEY, CDR2 SVGEGT. Trimming cost V 0 bases and J 4 bases, with 12 bases left between them. Here the CDR3 reads CASSYSKYGNNEKLFF. The CDR3 DNA follows: TGTGCCAGCAGTTACTCGAAATACGGAAATAATGAAAAACTGTTTTTT.

The rearrangement links TRBV6-1 to TRBJ1-1; D unresolved. V was shortened by 6 bases and J by 6 bases, with 14 bases between the two germline ends. The germline V gene encodes CDR1 MNHNS and CDR2 SASEGT. The CDR3 is made up of 13 amino acids. CDR3 bases: TGTGCCAGCAGCCAAGGTGGTAACGCTGAAGCTTTCTTT. Protein sequence: CASSQGGNAEAFF.

The DNA for the CDR3 is TGTGCCTGGAGTGTAATGGCGGGCGGCTACACCTTC. Amino acid sequence: CAWSVMAGGYTF. The V and J genes are TRBV30 and TRBJ1-2; D is unclear. The CDR3 totals 12 residues. CDR1 GTSNPN and CDR2 SVGIG come from the germline V gene (reference sequence). With 0 bases removed from V and 8 bases from J, the gap between germline ends came to 10 bases.

As DNA, the CDR3 is TGCGCCAGCAGCTTGTCGTCCGGGAACACTGAAGCTTTCTTT. Translated, it gives CASSLSSGNTEAFF. This chain joins TRBV5-1 and TRBJ1-1; D remains ambiguous. V shed 1 base and J shed 1 base, with 8 bases lying between them. There are 14 residues in the CDR3. Germline values: CDR1 SGHRS, CDR2 YFSETQ.